There are a few counts of the clone carrying this T cell receptor (beta chain). Its antigen is still unknown. This entry belongs to a study of CD8 T cells in ankylosing spondylitis. Library preparation for TCR beta used quantitative 5'-RACE with molecular barcodes. TCRdb fed the 5' RACE reads into MiXCR, producing one record per CDR3 protein. The sample includes 250,000 or so distinct CDR3 sequences, roughly 18% seen only once; the top ten take around 32%. The study, taken as a whole, reports: A subset of motif variants has previously been described in the synovial fluid and blood of reactive arthritis.

The CDR3 extends over 15 amino acids. Germline CDR1 is SEHNR and CDR2 is FQNEAQ (reference sequence). V was pared by 5 bases and J by 3 bases, with 8 bases of the junction left unmatched. The TCR comes from a male donor with ankylosing spondylitis or in good health (not recorded which). Specimen: blood, either unsorted or a sorted T cell fraction (not recorded which). The chain has TRBV7-9 and TRBJ2-7; 9 bases match TRBD1. The DNA of the CDR3 is TGTGCCAGCAGCCCACGACAGGGGGTCCGCTACGAGCAGTACTTC. Translated, it gives CASSPRQGVRYEQYF. The full variable domain, rest sourced from reference TRBV7-9 and TRBJ2-7, is DTGVSQNPRHKITKRGQNVTFRCDPISEHNRLYWYRQTLGQGPEFLTYFQNEAQLEKSRLLSDRFSAERPKGSFSTLEIQRTEQGDSAMYLCASSPRQGVRYEQYFGPGTRLTVT.